This record covers a single T cell receptor beta chain. This clonotype was seen a few times. What antigen it recognizes has not been identified. Base qualities are not provided; no much larger clone lies one nucleotide away. The sample originates from a study of post-analysis software for immune sequencing data (dated by TCRdb to the mid-2010s). Regarding the complete study: Relapsing-remitting, secondary progressive and progressive-relapsing multiple sclerosis were recorded as disease courses, and subtype annotation was lacking for some patients. A subset of samples was prepared in parallel using single-end sample barcoding, then pooled and co-amplified after Illumina adapter ligation. The multiple sclerosis patient repertoires were compared with 11 previously published healthy control repertoires from donors aged 6 to 25 years.

The CDR3 starts with the cysteine, ends with the phenylalanine, and has 13 residues. Of the read, only the CDR3 DNA is kept; its 39 bases are in frame from base 1. The germline V gene (reference sequence) specifies DFQATT as CDR1 and SNEGSKA as CDR2. V sheds 3 bases and J sheds 5 bases, leaving 13 bases between their ends. Libraries were prepared through PCR. Reads for this sample came from an Illumina HiSeq 2500. To reduce PCR and sequencing biases, unique molecular identifiers were built into the TCR beta cDNA libraries. Approximately 500,000 cDNA molecules were obtained per 1 to 10 million input T cells, so each molecule approximated one T cell. The same protocol used for the earlier healthy control dataset was applied to prepare and sequence the patient libraries. Within a given batch, samples were prepared together, multiplexed and sequenced on the same HiSeq lane. As for how the authors treated the data: MIGEC was used to process the raw barcoded reads, and molecular identifier groups with only a single read were discarded before consensus assembly and CDR3 extraction. VDJtools was used for post-analysis of the clonotype tables, and diversity was normalized by down-sampling every dataset to the size of the smallest sample. To correct batch-related cross-sample contamination, repertoire overlap clustering matched CDR3 amino acid sequences but not nucleotide sequences. TCRdb trimmed public reads at Q25 via fastp, called clones via MiXCR and kept in-frame beta chains. Rows are combined by CDR3 protein, so each entry shows the most common genes and DNA. For this entry, the V and J calls and clone size follow TCRdb and not the study's own pipeline. This sample holds 750,000 to 900,000 distinct CDR3 sequences; 46% were observed only once. The ten largest clonotypes hold 4.9% of the sample.

TCR beta repertoires were profiled from peripheral blood of about a dozen young patients with multiple sclerosis to demonstrate the VDJtools post-analysis software. The multiple sclerosis patients were children and adolescents ranging in age from roughly 6 to 15 years. The full study reports these points: Significantly lower normalized Chao1 diversity was found in multiple sclerosis patients than in controls, suggesting substantial peripheral T-cell clonal expansion. The multiple sclerosis patient group was slightly younger than the control group. Strong co-clustering of samples prepared in the same batch was shown by direct clustering with F measure, prompting a batch-effect correction. Four to six TRBV segments, including TRBV5-6, TRBV5-1 and TRBV20-1, were significantly more frequent in patients than controls.

The TCR comes from a girl aged 10 to 17 with multiple sclerosis. The sequencing input was blood. The sequence joins TRBV20-1 to TRBJ2-5; the D segment might be TRBD1 or TRBD2, since each matches 5 bases. Here the CDR3 is given as CSARVMGRETQYF. The nucleotide sequence is TGCAGTGCTAGGGTGATGGGACGGGAGACCCAGTACTTC.